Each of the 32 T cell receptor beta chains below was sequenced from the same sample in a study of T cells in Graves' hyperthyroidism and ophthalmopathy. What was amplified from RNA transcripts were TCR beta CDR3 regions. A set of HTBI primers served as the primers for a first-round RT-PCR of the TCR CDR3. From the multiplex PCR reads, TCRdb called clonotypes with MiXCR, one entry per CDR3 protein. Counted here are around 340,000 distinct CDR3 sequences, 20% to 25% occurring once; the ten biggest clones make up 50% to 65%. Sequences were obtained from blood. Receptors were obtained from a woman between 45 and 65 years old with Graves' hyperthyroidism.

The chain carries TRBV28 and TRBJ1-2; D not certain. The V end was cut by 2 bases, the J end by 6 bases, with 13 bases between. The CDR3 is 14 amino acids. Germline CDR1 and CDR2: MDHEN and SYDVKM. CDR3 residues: CASSLPFLGNGYTF. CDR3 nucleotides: TGTGCCAGCAGTTTACCCTTCTTAGGGAATGGCTACACCTTC.

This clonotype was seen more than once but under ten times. CDR3 sequence reads: CSASPRNENTEAFF. The CDR3 DNA sequence: TGCAGTGCAAGTCCACGAAATGAGAACACTGAAGCTTTCTTT. The chain uses TRBV20-1 and TRBJ1-1; unclear D gene. The CDR3 totals 14 residues. CDR1 and CDR2 from the germline V gene are DFQATT and SNEGSKA (reference sequence). The ends were cut back, 6 bases at V and 1 base at J, with 15 bases in the middle.

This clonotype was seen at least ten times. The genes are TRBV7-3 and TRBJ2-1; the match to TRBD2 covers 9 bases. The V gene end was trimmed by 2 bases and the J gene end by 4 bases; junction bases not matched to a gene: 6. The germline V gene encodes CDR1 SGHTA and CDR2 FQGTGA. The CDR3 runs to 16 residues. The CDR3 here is CASSLSASGTYNEQFF. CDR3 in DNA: TGTGCCAGCAGCTTATCGGCTAGCGGGACTTACAATGAGCAGTTCTTC.

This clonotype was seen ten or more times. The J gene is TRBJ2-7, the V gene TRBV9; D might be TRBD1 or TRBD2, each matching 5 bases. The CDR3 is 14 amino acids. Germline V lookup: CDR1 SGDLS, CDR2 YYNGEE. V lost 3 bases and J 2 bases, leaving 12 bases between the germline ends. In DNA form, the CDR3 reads TGTGCCAGCAGCGCACCGGGACCCCCCTACGAGCAGTACTTC. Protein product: CASSAPGPPYEQYF.

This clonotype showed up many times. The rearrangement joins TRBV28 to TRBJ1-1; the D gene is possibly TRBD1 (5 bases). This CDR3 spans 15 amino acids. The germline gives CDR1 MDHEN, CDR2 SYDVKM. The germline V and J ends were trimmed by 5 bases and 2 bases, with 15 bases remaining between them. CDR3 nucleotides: TGTGCCAGCAGTCCTAGGTCAGGGCCTAACACTGAAGCTTTCTTT. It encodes CASSPRSGPNTEAFF.

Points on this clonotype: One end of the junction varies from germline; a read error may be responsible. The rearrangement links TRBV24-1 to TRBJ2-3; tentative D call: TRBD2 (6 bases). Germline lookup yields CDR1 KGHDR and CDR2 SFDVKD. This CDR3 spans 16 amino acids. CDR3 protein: CAASELAESHADTQYF. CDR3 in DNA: TGTGCCGCCAGTGAATTAGCGGAATCGCACGCAGATACGCAGTATTTT.

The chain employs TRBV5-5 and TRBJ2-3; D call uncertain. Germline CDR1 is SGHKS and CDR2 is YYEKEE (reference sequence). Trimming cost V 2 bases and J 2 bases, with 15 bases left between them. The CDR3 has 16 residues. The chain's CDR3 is CASSFAQLHFTDTQYF. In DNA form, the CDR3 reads TGTGCCAGCAGCTTTGCTCAGCTCCATTTCACAGATACGCAGTATTTT. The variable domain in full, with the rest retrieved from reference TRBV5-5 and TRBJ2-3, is DAGVTQSPTHLIKTRGQQVTLRCSPISGHKSVSWYQQVLGQGPQFIFQYYEKEERGRGNFPDRFSARQFPNYSSELNVNALLLGDSALYLCASSFAQLHFTDTQYFGPGTRLTVL.

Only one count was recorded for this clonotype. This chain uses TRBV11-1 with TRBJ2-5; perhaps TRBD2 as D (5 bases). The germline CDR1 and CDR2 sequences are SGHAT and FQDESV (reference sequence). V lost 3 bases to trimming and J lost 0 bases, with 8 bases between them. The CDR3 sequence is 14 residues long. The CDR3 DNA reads TGTGCCAGCAGCTTCGGCGGGTACCAAGAGACCCAGTACTTC. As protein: CASSFGGYQETQYF.

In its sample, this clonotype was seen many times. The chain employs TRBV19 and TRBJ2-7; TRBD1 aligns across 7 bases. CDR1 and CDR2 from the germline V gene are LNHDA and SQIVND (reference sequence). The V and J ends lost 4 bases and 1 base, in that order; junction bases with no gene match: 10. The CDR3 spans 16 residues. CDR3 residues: CASSTLPGQRSYEQYF. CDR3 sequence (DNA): TGTGCCAGTAGTACTCTTCCGGGACAGAGGTCCTACGAGCAGTACTTC. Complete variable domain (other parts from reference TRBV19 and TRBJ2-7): DGGITQSPKYLFRKEGQNVTLSCEQNLNHDAMYWYRQDPGQGLRLIYYSQIVNDFQKGDIAEGYSVSREKKESFPLTVTSAQKNPTAFYLCASSTLPGQRSYEQYFGPGTRLTVT.

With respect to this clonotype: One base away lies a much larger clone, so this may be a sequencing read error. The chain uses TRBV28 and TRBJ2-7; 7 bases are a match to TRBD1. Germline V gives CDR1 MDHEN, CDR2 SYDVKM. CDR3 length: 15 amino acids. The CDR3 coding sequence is TGTGCCAGCAGTTTTCCAGGGGGTACCGCCTACGAGCAGTGCTTC. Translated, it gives CASSFPGGTAYEQCF.

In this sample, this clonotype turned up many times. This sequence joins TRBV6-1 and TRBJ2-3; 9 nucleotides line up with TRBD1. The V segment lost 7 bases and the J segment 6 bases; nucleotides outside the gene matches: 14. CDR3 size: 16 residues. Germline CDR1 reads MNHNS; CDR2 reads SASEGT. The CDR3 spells CASTPRSGTGLDTQYF. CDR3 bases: TGTGCCAGCACTCCTAGATCCGGGACAGGGTTGGATACGCAGTATTTT.

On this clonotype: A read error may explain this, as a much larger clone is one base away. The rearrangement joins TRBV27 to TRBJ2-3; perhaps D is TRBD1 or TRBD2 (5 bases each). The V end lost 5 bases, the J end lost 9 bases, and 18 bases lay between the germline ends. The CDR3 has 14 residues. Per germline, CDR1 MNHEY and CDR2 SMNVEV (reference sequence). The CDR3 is CASSASFGEGTQYF. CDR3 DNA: TGTGCCAGCAGTGCTTCATTTGGAGAGGGGACGCAGTATTTT.

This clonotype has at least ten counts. The DNA of the CDR3 is TGTGCCAGCAGCTTGGAAAAGAGTCCGTCGCCCCAGCATTTT. The encoded protein is CASSLEKSPSPQHF. The rearrangement joins TRBV5-6 to TRBJ1-5, with no clear D. V gave up 0 bases and J gave up 9 bases, with 13 bases separating them. The CDR3 is made up of 14 amino acids. Per germline, CDR1 SGHDT and CDR2 YYEEEE.

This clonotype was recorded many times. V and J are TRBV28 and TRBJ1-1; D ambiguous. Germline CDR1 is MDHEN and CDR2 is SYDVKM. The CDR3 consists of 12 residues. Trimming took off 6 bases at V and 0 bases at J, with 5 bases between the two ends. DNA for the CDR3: TGTGCCAGCAGCAGAGTGAACACTGAAGCTTTCTTT. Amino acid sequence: CASSRVNTEAFF.

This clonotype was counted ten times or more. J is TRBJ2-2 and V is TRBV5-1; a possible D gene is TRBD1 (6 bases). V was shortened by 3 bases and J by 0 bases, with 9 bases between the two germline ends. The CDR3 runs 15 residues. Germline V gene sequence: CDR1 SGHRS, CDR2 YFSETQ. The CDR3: CASSWTVPNTGELFF. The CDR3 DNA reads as TGCGCCAGCAGCTGGACAGTTCCGAACACCGGGGAGCTGTTTTTT.

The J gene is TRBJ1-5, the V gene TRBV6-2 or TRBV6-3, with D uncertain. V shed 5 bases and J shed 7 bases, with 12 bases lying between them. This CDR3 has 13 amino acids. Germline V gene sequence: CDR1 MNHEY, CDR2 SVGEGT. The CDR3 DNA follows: TGTGCCAGCAGTCACCGGGCTAGGCAGCCCCAGCATTTT. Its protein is CASSHRARQPQHF.

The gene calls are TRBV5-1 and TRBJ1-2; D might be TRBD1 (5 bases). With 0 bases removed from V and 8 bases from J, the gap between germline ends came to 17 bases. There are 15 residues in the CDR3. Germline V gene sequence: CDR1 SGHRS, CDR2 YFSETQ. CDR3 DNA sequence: TGCGCCAGCAGCTTGGAGGTGGGACCGGTTGACGGCTACACCTTC. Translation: CASSLEVGPVDGYTF.

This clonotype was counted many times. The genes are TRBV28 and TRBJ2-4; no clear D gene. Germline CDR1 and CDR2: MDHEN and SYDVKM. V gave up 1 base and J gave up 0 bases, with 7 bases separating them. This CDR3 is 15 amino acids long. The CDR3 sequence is CASSLFRIAKNIQYF. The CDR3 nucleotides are TGTGCCAGCAGTTTATTCCGGATAGCCAAAAACATTCAGTACTTC.

The CDR3 sequence is CASMTGPPQNTQYF. CDR3 coding DNA: TGTGCCAGCATGACTGGCCCCCCACAGAATACGCAGTATTTT. This chain connects TRBV28 to TRBJ2-3; D ambiguous. The CDR3 is 14 amino acids. Trimming left V 7 bases short and J 7 bases short, with 18 bases between. Germline loops: CDR1 MDHEN, CDR2 SYDVKM. Full variable domain (outside the CDR3, taken from reference TRBV28 and TRBJ2-3): DVKVTQSSRYLVKRTGEKVFLECVQDMDHENMFWYRQDPGLGLRLIYFSYDVKMKEKGDIPEGYSVSREKKERFSLILESASTNQTSMYLCASMTGPPQNTQYFGPGTRLTVL.

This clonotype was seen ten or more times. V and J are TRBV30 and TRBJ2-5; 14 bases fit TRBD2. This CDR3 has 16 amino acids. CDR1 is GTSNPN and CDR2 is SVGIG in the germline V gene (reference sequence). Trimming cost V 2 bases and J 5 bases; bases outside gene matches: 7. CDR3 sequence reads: CAWSTPGLAGEETQYF. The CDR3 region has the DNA TGTGCCTGGAGTACCCCGGGACTAGCGGGAGAGGAGACCCAGTACTTC.

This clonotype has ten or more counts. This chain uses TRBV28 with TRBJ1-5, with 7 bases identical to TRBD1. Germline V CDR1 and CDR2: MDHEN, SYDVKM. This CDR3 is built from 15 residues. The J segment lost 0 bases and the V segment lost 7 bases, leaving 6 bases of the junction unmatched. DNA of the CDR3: TGTGCCAGCACCCCTACAGGGGTTAGCAATCAGCCCCAGCATTTT. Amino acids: CASTPTGVSNQPQHF.

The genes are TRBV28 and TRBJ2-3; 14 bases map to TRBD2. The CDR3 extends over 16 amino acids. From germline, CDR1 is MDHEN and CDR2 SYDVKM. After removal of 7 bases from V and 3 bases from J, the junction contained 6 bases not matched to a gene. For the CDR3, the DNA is TGTGCCAGCAACCTGGGACTAGCGGGAGTAACAGATACGCAGTATTTT. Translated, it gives CASNLGLAGVTDTQYF.

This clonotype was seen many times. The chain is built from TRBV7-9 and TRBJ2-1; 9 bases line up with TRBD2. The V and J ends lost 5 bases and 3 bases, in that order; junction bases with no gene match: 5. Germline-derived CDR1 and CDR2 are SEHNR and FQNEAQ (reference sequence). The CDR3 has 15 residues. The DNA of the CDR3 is TGTGCCAGCAGCCCCGGGACTAGCATCTACAATGAGCAGTTCTTC. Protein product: CASSPGTSIYNEQFF.

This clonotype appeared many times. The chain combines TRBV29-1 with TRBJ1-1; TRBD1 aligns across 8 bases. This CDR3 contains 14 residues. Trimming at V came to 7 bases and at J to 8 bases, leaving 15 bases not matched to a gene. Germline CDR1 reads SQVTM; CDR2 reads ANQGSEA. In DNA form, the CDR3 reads TGCAGCGCCCGAATCGGGCAGGGGGCAGGAGAAGCTTTCTTT. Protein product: CSARIGQGAGEAFF.

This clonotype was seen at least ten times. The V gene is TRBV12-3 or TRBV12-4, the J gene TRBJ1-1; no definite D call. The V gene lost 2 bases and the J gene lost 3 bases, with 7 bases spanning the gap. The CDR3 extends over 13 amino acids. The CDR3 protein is CASSLRRDTEAFF. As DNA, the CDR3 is TGTGCCAGCAGTTTAAGGAGGGACACTGAAGCTTTCTTT.

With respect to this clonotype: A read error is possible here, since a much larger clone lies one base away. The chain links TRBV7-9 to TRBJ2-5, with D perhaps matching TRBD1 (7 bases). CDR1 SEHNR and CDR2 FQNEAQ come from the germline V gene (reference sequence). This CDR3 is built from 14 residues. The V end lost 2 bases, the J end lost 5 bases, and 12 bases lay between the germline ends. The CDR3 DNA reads TGTGCCAGCAGCTTATCAGGGGGGAAGGAGACCCAGTACTTC. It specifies CASSLSGGKETQYF.

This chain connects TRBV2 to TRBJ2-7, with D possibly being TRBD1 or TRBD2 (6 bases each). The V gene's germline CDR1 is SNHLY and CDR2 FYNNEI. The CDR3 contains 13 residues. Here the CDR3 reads CATGGATHYEQYF. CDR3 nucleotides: TGTGCGACAGGAGGGGCAACTCACTACGAGCAGTACTTC.

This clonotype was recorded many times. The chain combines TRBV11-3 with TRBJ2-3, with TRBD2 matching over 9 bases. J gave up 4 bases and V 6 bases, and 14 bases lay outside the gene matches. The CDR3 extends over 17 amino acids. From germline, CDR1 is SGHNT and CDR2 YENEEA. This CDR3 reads CASSTGSGTSIADTQYF. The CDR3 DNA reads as TGTGCCAGCAGTACAGGGTCCGGGACTAGCATCGCAGATACGCAGTATTTT.

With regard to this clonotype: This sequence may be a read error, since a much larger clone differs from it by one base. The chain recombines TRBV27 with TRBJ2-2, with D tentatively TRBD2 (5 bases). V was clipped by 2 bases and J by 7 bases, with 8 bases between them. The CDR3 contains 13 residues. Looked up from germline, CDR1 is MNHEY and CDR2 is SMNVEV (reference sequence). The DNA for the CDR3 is TGTGCCAGCAGTTTACCGGGGATCGGGGAGCTGTTTTTT. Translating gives CASSLPGIGELFF.

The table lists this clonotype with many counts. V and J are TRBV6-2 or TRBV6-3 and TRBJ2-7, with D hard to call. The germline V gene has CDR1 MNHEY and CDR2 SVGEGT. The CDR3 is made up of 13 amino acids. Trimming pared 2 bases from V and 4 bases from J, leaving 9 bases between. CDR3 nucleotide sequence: TGTGCCAGCAGTTACACGGGTACTTACGAGCAGTACTTC. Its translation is CASSYTGTYEQYF.

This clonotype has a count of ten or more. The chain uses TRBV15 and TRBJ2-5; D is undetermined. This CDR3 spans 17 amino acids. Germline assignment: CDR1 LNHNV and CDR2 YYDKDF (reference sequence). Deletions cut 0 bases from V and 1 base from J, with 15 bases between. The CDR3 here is CATSREVWTTSQETQYF. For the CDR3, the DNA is TGTGCCACCAGCAGAGAGGTCTGGACCACATCCCAAGAGACCCAGTACTTC.

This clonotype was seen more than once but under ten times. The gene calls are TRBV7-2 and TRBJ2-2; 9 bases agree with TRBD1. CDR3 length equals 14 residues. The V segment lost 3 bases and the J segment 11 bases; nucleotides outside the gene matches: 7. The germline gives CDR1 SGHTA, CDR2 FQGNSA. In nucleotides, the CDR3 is TGTGCCAGCAGCTTCGGGACAGGGACTTACGAGCTGTTTTTT. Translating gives CASSFGTGTYELFF.